One sample yielded the 29 T cell receptor beta chains listed below, sequenced in a study of beta chain features in type 1 diabetes. Expressed TCRB transcripts got sequenced, as all isolated RNA was reverse transcribed. Repertoires were generated with immunoSEQ multiplex PCR, while TCRdb's copy carries only in-frame clones and drops some. The sample lists 500,000 to 700,000 clones; around 15% were seen once. Sequenced material: naive CD4+ T cells from blood. These receptors originate from a man between 18 and 35 years old in good health.

This clone was seen only a few times. V usage is TRBV25-1 and J usage is TRBJ1-5; the match to TRBD1 covers 8 bases. The CDR3 spans 14 residues. Losses at the gene ends were 6 bases for V and 2 bases for J; bases not matched to a gene: 3. The germline gives CDR1 MGHDK, CDR2 SYGVNS. CDR3 sequence (DNA): TGTGCCAGCAGCCGACAGGGGCGCAATCAGCCCCAGCATTTT. Its protein is CASSRQGRNQPQHF.

Of note for this clone: At one of its ends the junction is not consistent with the germline gene, which may arise from a read error. The J gene is TRBJ2-5, the V gene TRBV4-1; 9 bases line up with TRBD2. CDR3 length equals 14 residues. The V gene's germline CDR1 is MGHRA and CDR2 YSYEKL. The CDR3 bases are TGCGCCAGCAGCCAAGAGATAGGTTTGGCGGGAGGGGACTTC. This gives the protein CASSQEIGLAGGDF.

The chain couples TRBV6-1 to TRBJ2-7; D possibly corresponds to TRBD1 (6 bases). Germline V gene sequence: CDR1 MNHNS, CDR2 SASEGT. V gave up 7 bases and J gave up 2 bases, with 6 bases separating them. The CDR3 contains 11 residues. The DNA of the CDR3 is TGTGCCAGCAACAGGGCCTACGAGCAGTACTTC. It translates to CASNRAYEQYF.

This clone was seen a handful of times. The V gene is TRBV28, the J gene TRBJ1-2, with D possibly TRBD1 on 5 matching bases. Germline V lookup: CDR1 MDHEN, CDR2 SYDVKM. V lost 1 base to trimming and J lost 5 bases, with 14 bases between them. The CDR3 loop spans 15 amino acids. The CDR3 loop reads CASSLSPTVLYGYTF. The CDR3 DNA sequence: TGTGCCAGCAGTTTATCCCCGACAGTTCTTTATGGCTACACCTTC.

V and J are TRBV19 and TRBJ2-2; D possibly uses TRBD1 or TRBD2 (5 bases each). This CDR3 is 13 amino acids long. Germline loops: CDR1 LNHDA, CDR2 SQIVND (reference sequence). The CDR3 loop is CASRGPGAGELFF. The CDR3 DNA reads TGTGCTTCGAGGGGTCCGGGTGCCGGGGAGCTGTTTTTT.

This clone showed up just a few times. CDR3 sequence (DNA): TGTGCCACCCACGGCGTGAACACTGAAGCTTTCTTT. This encodes CATHGVNTEAFF. The chain links TRBV6-1 to TRBJ1-1; D gene uncertain. CDR1 and CDR2 (germline): MNHNS, SASEGT. V was trimmed by 10 bases and J by 0 bases, leaving 9 bases between them. This CDR3 has 12 residues.

A few counts support this clone. The chain uses TRBV4-3 and TRBJ1-5; D may be TRBD1 (6 bases). This CDR3 has 16 amino acids. CDR1 is LGHNA, CDR2 YSLEER, per germline. V lost 0 bases and J 2 bases, leaving 11 bases between the germline ends. The CDR3 nucleotides are TGCGCCAGCAGCCAAGATGGGTCAGGGGGCAATCAGCCCCAGCATTTT. The encoded protein is CASSQDGSGGNQPQHF.

The J gene is TRBJ1-5, the V gene TRBV18; D gene uncertain. V dropped 4 bases and J dropped 3 bases, with 10 bases sitting between them. The CDR3 covers 14 residues. Germline V gene sequence: CDR1 KGHSH, CDR2 LQKENI. Written as DNA, the CDR3 is TGTGCCAGCTCACAGGGCCTCTACAATCAGCCCCAGCATTTT. As protein: CASSQGLYNQPQHF. Looking up the rest from reference TRBV18 and TRBJ1-5 gives the full variable domain: NAGVMQNPRHLVRRRGQEARLRCSPMKGHSHVYWYRQLPEEGLKFMVYLQKENIIDESGMPKERFSAEFPKEGPSILRIQQVVRGDSAAYFCASSQGLYNQPQHFGDGTRLSIL.

This clone was picked up a small number of times. The chain carries TRBV10-3 and TRBJ1-1, with D tentatively TRBD1 (6 bases). Looked up from germline, CDR1 is ENHRY and CDR2 is SYGVKD. The ends were cut back, 10 bases at V and 3 bases at J, with 21 bases in the middle. The CDR3 extends over 15 amino acids. Here the CDR3 reads CASRSQGPGDTEAFF. The CDR3 DNA follows: TGTGCCAGCCGATCGCAGGGGCCCGGTGACACTGAAGCTTTCTTT.

Only a few counts were recorded for this clone. This sequence joins TRBV4-1 and TRBJ2-1; D could derive from TRBD1 or TRBD2 (5 bases each). Germline V gene lookup returns CDR1 MGHRA and CDR2 YSYEKL. V was shortened by 0 bases and J by 2 bases, with 11 bases between the two germline ends. The CDR3 totals 16 residues. DNA of the CDR3: TGCGCCAGCAGCCAAGAATGGGGGACCGCCTACAATGAGCAGTTCTTC. Protein: CASSQEWGTAYNEQFF.

The chain employs TRBV7-2 and TRBJ2-1; maybe TRBD1 (6 bases). This CDR3 spans 15 amino acids. The germline CDR1 and CDR2 sequences are SGHTA and FQGNSA. The V gene lost 4 bases and the J gene lost 5 bases, with 15 bases spanning the gap. CDR3 amino acids: CASSSLRDTHNEQFF. Written as DNA, the CDR3 is TGTGCCAGCAGCTCCCTCCGGGACACTCACAATGAGCAGTTCTTC.

As to this clone: This specimen includes other DNA sequences encoding the same CDR3. V usage is TRBV5-1 and J usage is TRBJ2-5; tentatively, D is TRBD1 (6 bases). The V end was cut by 0 bases, the J end by 1 base, with 7 bases between. The CDR3 spans 14 residues. Germline CDR1 reads SGHRS; CDR2 reads YFSETQ. This CDR3 reads CASSLEGGQETQYF. The CDR3 nucleotides read TGCGCCAGCAGCTTGGAAGGGGGCCAAGAGACCCAGTACTTC. The full variable domain, completed using reference TRBV5-1 and TRBJ2-5, is KAGVTQTPRYLIKTRGQQVTLSCSPISGHRSVSWYQQTPGQGLQFLFEYFSETQRNKGNFPGRFSGRQFSNSRSEMNVSTLELGDSALYLCASSLEGGQETQYFGPGTRLLVL.

This clone was observed a few times. The chain is built from TRBV25-1 and TRBJ2-1; a possible D gene is TRBD2 (5 bases). Trimming took 2 bases from V and 5 from J, leaving 16 bases between them. Germline V lookup: CDR1 MGHDK, CDR2 SYGVNS. CDR3 length: 16 amino acids. The CDR3 reads CASSEAGSPGHNEQFF. In DNA form, the CDR3 reads TGTGCCAGCAGTGAAGCGGGCAGCCCGGGCCACAATGAGCAGTTCTTC.

This chain joins TRBV9 and TRBJ2-5; possible D gene TRBD2, 6 bases. This CDR3 comprises 18 residues. Germline V gene data show CDR1 as SGDLS and CDR2 as YYNGEE. Trimming removed 0 bases at V and 2 bases at J, with 20 bases between. CDR3 loop: CASSVAGEMSAGQETQYF. The CDR3 bases are TGTGCCAGCAGCGTAGCTGGGGAGATGTCTGCGGGGCAAGAGACCCAGTACTTC.

This clone was counted only a few times. This sequence joins TRBV5-1 and TRBJ1-3, with a weak D call TRBD1 (6 bases). Germline V CDR1 and CDR2: SGHRS, YFSETQ. V was cut by 4 bases and J by 1 base, with 9 bases left in between. This CDR3 is built from 14 residues. The CDR3 nucleotides read TGCGCCAGCAGCCAACAGGGATCTGGAAACACCATATATTTT. Protein: CASSQQGSGNTIYF.

In this sample, this clone turned up a few times. The chain links TRBV6-6 to TRBJ2-1; the D call may be TRBD1 or TRBD2 (6 bases each). V dropped 5 bases and J dropped 4 bases, with 15 bases sitting between them. Per the germline V gene, CDR1 is MNHNY and CDR2 is SVGAGI (reference sequence). The CDR3 has 15 residues. CDR3 sequence reads: CASSAEGGRYNEQFF. The DNA for the CDR3 is TGTGCCAGCAGTGCCGAAGGGGGGAGATACAATGAGCAGTTCTTC.

The chain recombines TRBV2 with TRBJ1-5; D gene uncertain. The germline V and J ends were trimmed by 5 bases and 2 bases, with 13 bases remaining between them. The CDR3 has 15 amino acids. From germline, CDR1 is SNHLY and CDR2 FYNNEI. In nucleotides, the CDR3 is TGTGCCAGCAGTACCGAGTCAGCGGGCAATCAGCCCCAGCATTTT. Protein: CASSTESAGNQPQHF.

The chain combines TRBV18 with TRBJ2-5; D could derive from TRBD1 or TRBD2 (5 bases each). V lost 3 bases, J lost 2 bases, and 10 bases lay in between. The CDR3 loop spans 14 amino acids. Germline V gives CDR1 KGHSH, CDR2 LQKENI. The CDR3 reads CASSPGRLQETQYF. DNA for the CDR3: TGTGCCAGCTCACCGGGACGACTTCAAGAGACCCAGTACTTC. Combining the CDR3 with reference TRBV18 and TRBJ2-5 gives the whole variable domain NAGVMQNPRHLVRRRGQEARLRCSPMKGHSHVYWYRQLPEEGLKFMVYLQKENIIDESGMPKERFSAEFPKEGPSILRIQQVVRGDSAAYFCASSPGRLQETQYFGPGTRLLVL.

This clone was counted a few times. J is TRBJ2-3 and V is TRBV4-1, with 7 bases that match TRBD1. This CDR3 is built from 16 residues. After removal of 4 bases from V and 3 bases from J, the junction contained 10 bases not matched to a gene. Per the germline V gene, CDR1 is MGHRA and CDR2 is YSYEKL. CDR3 nucleotide sequence: TGCGCCAGCAGCCCACGACCGGGACAGTGGACAGATACGCAGTATTTT. Protein product: CASSPRPGQWTDTQYF.

This clone was counted between two and nine times. CDR3 protein: CASSLSAVFGYTF. CDR3 in DNA: TGTGCCAGCAGCTTATCGGCAGTCTTTGGCTACACCTTC. The J gene is TRBJ1-2, the V gene TRBV7-9; D is uncertain. This CDR3 comprises 13 residues. Deletions cut 2 bases from V and 7 bases from J, with 11 bases between. CDR1 and CDR2 (germline): SEHNR, FQNEAQ (reference sequence). Together with reference TRBV7-9 and TRBJ1-2, the CDR3 gives the full variable domain: DTGVSQNPRHKITKRGQNVTFRCDPISEHNRLYWYRQTLGQGPEFLTYFQNEAQLEKSRLLSDRFSAERPKGSFSTLEIQRTEQGDSAMYLCASSLSAVFGYTFGSGTRLTVV.

In its sample, this clone was seen a few times. The V call is TRBV4-2, the J call TRBJ2-7; 10 bases are a match to TRBD1. This CDR3 is built from 17 residues. From germline, CDR1 is LGHNA and CDR2 YNFKEQ. Trimming removed 2 bases from V and 2 bases from J; junction bases left unmatched: 9. The CDR3 here is CASSQFQGTGVTYEQYF. The CDR3 nucleotides are TGTGCCAGCAGCCAATTCCAAGGGACAGGGGTTACCTACGAGCAGTACTTC.

This rearrangement joins TRBV9 to TRBJ1-2, with 9 nucleotides matching TRBD1. The J segment lost 4 bases and the V segment lost 3 bases, leaving 4 bases of the junction unmatched. The CDR3 is 14 residues long. Per germline, CDR1 SGDLS and CDR2 YYNGEE. CDR3 coding DNA: TGTGCCAGCAGCGAACAGGGGGCAGGCTATGGCTACACCTTC. Protein product: CASSEQGAGYGYTF.

The chain carries TRBV7-9 and TRBJ2-1, with D possibly matching TRBD2 (6 bases). There are 15 residues in the CDR3. Trimming removed 5 bases at V and 12 bases at J, with 23 bases between. In germline, CDR1 is SEHNR, CDR2 FQNEAQ (reference sequence). The CDR3 DNA follows: TGTGCCAGCAGCGCCGGGACTGGCCCCCGAAGAGTGCAGTTCTTC. It encodes CASSAGTGPRRVQFF.

The rearrangement joins TRBV18 to TRBJ1-2; D is unclear. The CDR3 length is 11 residues. Deletions cut 2 bases from V and 6 bases from J, with 4 bases between. Germline CDR1 and CDR2: KGHSH and LQKENI. CDR3 sequence: CASSPGNGYTF. The CDR3 DNA reads TGTGCCAGCTCACCAGGAAATGGCTACACCTTC.

This clone showed up just a few times. The chain uses TRBV5-6 and TRBJ2-3; D is perhaps TRBD2 (5 bases). V lost 0 bases, J lost 3 bases, and 17 bases lay in between. From germline, CDR1 is SGHDT and CDR2 YYEEEE. The CDR3 runs to 17 residues. In DNA form, the CDR3 reads TGTGCCAGCAGCTTGGCCGCCTTTATACGGGGAACAGATACGCAGTATTTT. It codes for CASSLAAFIRGTDTQYF.

V usage is TRBV14 and J usage is TRBJ1-3; D is unclear. V dropped 2 bases and J dropped 8 bases, with 19 bases sitting between them. The CDR3 consists of 16 residues. CDR1 and CDR2 (germline): SGHDN, FVKESK. The DNA for the CDR3 is TGTGCCAGCAGCCAACAATTGATGGGTCCTGGTGACACCATATATTTT. Protein: CASSQQLMGPGDTIYF.

The DNA for the CDR3 is TGTGCCAGCAGCGGGGGGCCAACCTACAATGAGCAGTTCTTC. This translates into CASSGGPTYNEQFF. The chain couples TRBV7-9 to TRBJ2-1, with D perhaps TRBD1 or TRBD2 (6 bases each). The V and J ends lost 5 bases and 2 bases respectively, with 10 bases between them. CDR1 is SEHNR, CDR2 FQNEAQ, per germline (reference sequence). This CDR3 is built from 14 residues.

V and J are TRBV7-9 and TRBJ2-1, with 11 bases fitting TRBD2. Germline V lookup: CDR1 SEHNR, CDR2 FQNEAQ (reference sequence). The CDR3 runs 16 residues. V trimming: 1 base; J trimming: 5 bases; junction bases outside the gene matches: 4. In nucleotides, the CDR3 is TGTGCCAGCAGCTTAGTCTCTAGCGGGGGGCACAATGAGCAGTTCTTC. Protein product: CASSLVSSGGHNEQFF.

This clone turned up a few times. The chain has TRBV6-5 and TRBJ2-2, with TRBD1 identical over 7 bases. V dropped 11 bases and J dropped 2; count of bases not matched to a gene: 8. This CDR3 spans 14 amino acids. Germline V lookup: CDR1 MNHEY, CDR2 SVGAGI. CDR3 amino acids: CAGSRDSNTGELFF. DNA for the CDR3: TGTGCCGGAAGCCGGGACAGCAACACCGGGGAGCTGTTTTTT.